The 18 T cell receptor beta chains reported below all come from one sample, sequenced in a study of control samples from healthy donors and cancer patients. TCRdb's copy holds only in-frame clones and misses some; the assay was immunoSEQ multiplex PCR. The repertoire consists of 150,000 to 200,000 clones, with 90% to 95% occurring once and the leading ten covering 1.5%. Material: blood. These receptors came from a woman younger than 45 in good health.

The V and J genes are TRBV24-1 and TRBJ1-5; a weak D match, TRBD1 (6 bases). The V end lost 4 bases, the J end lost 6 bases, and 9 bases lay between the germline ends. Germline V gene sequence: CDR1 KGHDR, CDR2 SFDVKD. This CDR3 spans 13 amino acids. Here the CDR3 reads CATSEGGGQPQHF. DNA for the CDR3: TGTGCCACCAGTGAAGGGGGGGGTCAGCCCCAGCATTTT.

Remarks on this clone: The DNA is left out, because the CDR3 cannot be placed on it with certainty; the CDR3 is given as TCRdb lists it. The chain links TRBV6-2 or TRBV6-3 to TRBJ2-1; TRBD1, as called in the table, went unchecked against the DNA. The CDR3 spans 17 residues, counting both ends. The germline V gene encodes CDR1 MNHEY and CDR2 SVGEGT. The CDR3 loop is CASSSSDRVSSYNEQFF.

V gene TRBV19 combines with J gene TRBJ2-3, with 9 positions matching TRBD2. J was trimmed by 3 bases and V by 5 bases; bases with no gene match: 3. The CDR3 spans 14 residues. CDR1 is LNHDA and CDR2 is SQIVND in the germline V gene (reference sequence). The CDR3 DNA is TGTGCCAGTAGTCCCGGACTAGCGACAGATACGCAGTATTTT. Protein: CASSPGLATDTQYF.

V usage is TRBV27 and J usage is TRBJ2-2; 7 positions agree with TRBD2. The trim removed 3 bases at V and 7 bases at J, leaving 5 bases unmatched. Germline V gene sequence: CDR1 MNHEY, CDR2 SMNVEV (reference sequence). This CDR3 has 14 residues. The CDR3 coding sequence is TGTGCCAGCAGTTTGGGAGGGTTTGGCGGGGAGCTGTTTTTT. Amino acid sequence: CASSLGGFGGELFF.

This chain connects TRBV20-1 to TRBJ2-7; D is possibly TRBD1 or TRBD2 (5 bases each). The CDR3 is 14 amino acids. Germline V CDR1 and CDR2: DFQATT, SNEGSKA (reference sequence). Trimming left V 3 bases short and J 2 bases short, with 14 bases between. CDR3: CSASPGTSTYEQYF. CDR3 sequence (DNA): TGCAGTGCTAGTCCCGGGACGAGTACCTACGAGCAGTACTTC.

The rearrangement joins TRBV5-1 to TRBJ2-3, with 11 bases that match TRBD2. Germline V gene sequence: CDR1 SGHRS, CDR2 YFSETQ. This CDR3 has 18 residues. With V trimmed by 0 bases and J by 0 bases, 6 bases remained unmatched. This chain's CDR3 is CASSLGLAGFSSTDTQYF. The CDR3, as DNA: TGCGCCAGCAGCTTGGGACTAGCGGGGTTCTCTAGCACAGATACGCAGTATTTT.

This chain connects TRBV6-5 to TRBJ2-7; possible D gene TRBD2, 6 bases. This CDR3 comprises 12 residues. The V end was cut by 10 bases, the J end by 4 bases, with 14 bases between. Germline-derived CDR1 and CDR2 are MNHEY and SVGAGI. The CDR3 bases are TGTGCCATATTCCGGGGGACTTACGAGCAGTACTTC. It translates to CAIFRGTYEQYF.

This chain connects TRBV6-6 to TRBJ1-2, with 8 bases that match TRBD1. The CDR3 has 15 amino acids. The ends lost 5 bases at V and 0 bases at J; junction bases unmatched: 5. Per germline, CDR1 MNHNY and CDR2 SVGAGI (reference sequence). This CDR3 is CASSGRTGPNYGYTF. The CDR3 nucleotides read TGTGCCAGCAGTGGTCGGACAGGGCCTAACTATGGCTACACCTTC.

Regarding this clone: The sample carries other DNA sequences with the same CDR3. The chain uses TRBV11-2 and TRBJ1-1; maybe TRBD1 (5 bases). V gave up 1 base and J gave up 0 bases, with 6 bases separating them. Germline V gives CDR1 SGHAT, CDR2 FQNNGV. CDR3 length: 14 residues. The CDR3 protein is CASSLGGVNTEAFF. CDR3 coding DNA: TGTGCCAGCAGCTTAGGGGGCGTGAACACTGAAGCTTTCTTT.

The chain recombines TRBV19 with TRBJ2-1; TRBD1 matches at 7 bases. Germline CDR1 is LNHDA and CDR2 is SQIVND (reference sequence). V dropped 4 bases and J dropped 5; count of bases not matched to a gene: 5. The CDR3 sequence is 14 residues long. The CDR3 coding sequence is TGTGCCAGTAGTACCGGGACAGTCGACAATGAGCAGTTCTTC. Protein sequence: CASSTGTVDNEQFF.

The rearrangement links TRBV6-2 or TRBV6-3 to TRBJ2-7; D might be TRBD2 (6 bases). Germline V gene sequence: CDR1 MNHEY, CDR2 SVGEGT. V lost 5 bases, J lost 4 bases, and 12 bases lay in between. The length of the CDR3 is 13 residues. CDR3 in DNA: TGTGCCAGCAGTGTTCTAGCGTCATACGAGCAGTACTTC. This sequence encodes CASSVLASYEQYF.

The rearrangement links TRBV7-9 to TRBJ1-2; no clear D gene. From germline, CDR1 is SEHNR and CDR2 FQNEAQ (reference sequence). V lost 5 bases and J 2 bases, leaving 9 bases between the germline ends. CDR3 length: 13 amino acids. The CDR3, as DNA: TGTGCCAGCAGCGCGACGGAGAACTATGGCTACACCTTC. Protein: CASSATENYGYTF.

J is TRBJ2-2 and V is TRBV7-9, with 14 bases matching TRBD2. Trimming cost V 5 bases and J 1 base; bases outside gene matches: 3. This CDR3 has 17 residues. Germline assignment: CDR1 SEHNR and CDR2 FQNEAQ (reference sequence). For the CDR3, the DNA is TGTGCCAGCAGCCGCGGACTAGCGGGAGGGAACACCGGGGAGCTGTTTTTT. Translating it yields CASSRGLAGGNTGELFF.

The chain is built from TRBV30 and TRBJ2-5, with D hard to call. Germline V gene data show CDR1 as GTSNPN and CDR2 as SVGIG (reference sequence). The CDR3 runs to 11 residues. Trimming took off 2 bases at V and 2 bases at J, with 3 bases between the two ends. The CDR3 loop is CAWSPQETQYF. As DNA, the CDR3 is TGTGCCTGGAGTCCACAAGAGACCCAGTACTTC.

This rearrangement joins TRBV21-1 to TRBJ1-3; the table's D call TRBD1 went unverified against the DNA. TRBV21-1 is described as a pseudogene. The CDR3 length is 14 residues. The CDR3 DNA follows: TGTGCCAGCAGCGAAGACAGGCCTGGAAACACCATATATTTT. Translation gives CASSEDRPGNTIYF.

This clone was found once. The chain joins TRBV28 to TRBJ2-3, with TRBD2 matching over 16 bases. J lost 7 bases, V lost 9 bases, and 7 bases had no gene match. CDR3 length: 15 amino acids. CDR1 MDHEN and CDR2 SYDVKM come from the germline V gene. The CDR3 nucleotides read TGTGCCAGTATGGAGGGACTAGCGGGAGGGTATACGCAGTATTTT. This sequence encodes CASMEGLAGGYTQYF.

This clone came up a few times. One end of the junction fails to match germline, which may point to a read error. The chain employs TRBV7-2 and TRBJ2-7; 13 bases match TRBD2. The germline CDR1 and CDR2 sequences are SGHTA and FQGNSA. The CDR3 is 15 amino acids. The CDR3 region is CASRLDGTSGNEQYF. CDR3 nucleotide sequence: TGTGCCAGCAGATTAGATGGGACTAGCGGGAACGAGCAGTACTTC.

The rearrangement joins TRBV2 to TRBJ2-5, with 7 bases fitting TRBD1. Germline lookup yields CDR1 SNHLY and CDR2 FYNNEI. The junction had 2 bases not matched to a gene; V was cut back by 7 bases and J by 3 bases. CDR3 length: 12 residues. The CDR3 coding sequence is TGTGCCAGCACCGGGACAGAAGAGACCCAGTACTTC. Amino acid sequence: CASTGTEETQYF.